These 15 T cell receptor beta chains originate from one sample sequenced in a study of cytomegalovirus exposure and HLA in healthy donors. A multiplex PCR was run with 60 Vbeta primers and 13 Jbeta primers. Repertoires were generated with immunoSEQ multiplex PCR, while TCRdb's copy carries only in-frame clones and drops some. The table records approximately 130,000 clones, about 73% of them present only once. What was sequenced was PBMCs. Receptors were obtained from a human donor in good health.

The chain links TRBV4-1 to TRBJ2-1; a possible D gene is TRBD2 (5 bases). Trimming removed 4 bases from V and 6 bases from J, with 10 bases in between. CDR1 and CDR2 from the germline V gene are MGHRA and YSYEKL. There are 13 residues in the CDR3. CDR3 region: CASSPPRGNEQFF. The CDR3 region has the DNA TGCGCCAGCAGCCCACCTCGGGGCAATGAGCAGTTCTTC.

CDR3 coding DNA: TGTGCCAGCAGGGGCAACAGGGATTCTAACTATGGCTACACCTTC. Translated: CASRGNRDSNYGYTF. The chain combines TRBV6-6 with TRBJ1-2; D possibly corresponds to TRBD1 (6 bases). V lost 6 bases, J lost 0 bases, and 14 bases lay in between. Per the germline V gene, CDR1 is MNHNY and CDR2 is SVGAGI (reference sequence). There are 15 residues in the CDR3.

The CDR3, as DNA: TGTGCCACAGGGCGCGGGGGGTCCTACAATGAGCAGTTCTTC. The encoded protein is CATGRGGSYNEQFF. V and J are TRBV10-3 and TRBJ2-1, with 8 positions matching TRBD2. With V trimmed by 10 bases and J by 1 base, 6 bases remained unmatched. Germline CDR1 is ENHRY and CDR2 is SYGVKD. The CDR3 contains 14 residues.

The chain couples TRBV21-1 to TRBJ1-1; no DNA check was done on the table's D call, TRBD1. TRBV21-1 is noted as a pseudogene. The CDR3 loop spans 16 amino acids. CDR3 nucleotides: TGTGCCAGCAGCAAAGTGGGACAGGGTCCAAACACTGAAGCTTTCTTT. Its translation: CASSKVGQGPNTEAFF.

This chain links TRBV18 with TRBJ2-1; TRBD1 matches at 7 bases. The CDR3 totals 13 residues. Unmatched junction bases numbered 6, after V lost 1 base and J lost 12 bases. Germline V gives CDR1 KGHSH, CDR2 LQKENI. The CDR3 sequence is CASSPQRGRPQFF. In nucleotides, the CDR3 is TGTGCCAGCTCACCACAAAGGGGGCGCCCGCAGTTCTTC.

This clone was observed once. This sequence joins TRBV11-2 and TRBJ2-1, with D uncertain. The V gene's germline CDR1 is SGHAT and CDR2 FQNNGV. The germline V and J ends were trimmed by 5 bases and 0 bases, with 11 bases remaining between them. This CDR3 has 15 amino acids. CDR3 protein: CASSTRRSSYNEQFF. CDR3 coding DNA: TGTGCCAGCAGCACACGTAGGAGCTCCTACAATGAGCAGTTCTTC.

V usage is TRBV15 and J usage is TRBJ1-3; perhaps TRBD1 as D (6 bases). The germline gives CDR1 LNHNV, CDR2 YYDKDF (reference sequence). The CDR3 runs 16 residues. V lost 0 bases, J lost 4 bases, and 13 bases lay in between. In DNA, the CDR3 is TGTGCCACCAGCAGAGATTCCGGGGGGCGAGGAAACACCATATATTTT. This codes for CATSRDSGGRGNTIYF.

The chain uses TRBV7-8 and TRBJ1-1, with a weak D call TRBD1 (5 bases). Trimming left V 3 bases short and J 8 bases short, with 16 bases between. The CDR3 totals 14 residues. The germline CDR1 and CDR2 sequences are SGHVS and FQNEAQ. DNA for the CDR3: TGTGCCAGCAGCTTGCCGGGACGGGGGAGAGAAGCTTTCTTT. Protein product: CASSLPGRGREAFF.

The chain recombines TRBV6-5 with TRBJ1-1; possibly TRBD1 for D (5 bases). The V end was cut by 3 bases, the J end by 0 bases, with 14 bases between. In germline, CDR1 is MNHEY, CDR2 SVGAGI. CDR3 length: 16 amino acids. The CDR3 DNA reads as TGTGCCAGCAGTTATTTGACAGTCTCTTTGAACACTGAAGCTTTCTTT. It is translated as CASSYLTVSLNTEAFF.

This clone was counted a few times. This chain connects TRBV5-5 to TRBJ1-6; tentative D call: TRBD1 (6 bases). V shed 5 bases and J shed 7 bases, with 10 bases lying between them. The length of the CDR3 is 13 residues. Germline CDR1 and CDR2: SGHKS and YYEKEE (reference sequence). The CDR3 sequence: CASRRTANSPLHF. In nucleotides, the CDR3 is TGTGCCAGCAGGCGGACAGCGAATTCACCCCTCCACTTT.

The V call is TRBV27, the J call TRBJ1-2; tentative D call: TRBD1 (6 bases). Germline CDR1 reads MNHEY; CDR2 reads SMNVEV (reference sequence). V dropped 6 bases and J dropped 8 bases, with 13 bases sitting between them. The CDR3 contains 12 residues. CDR3 bases: TGTGCCAGCAGAGACAGGATGAACGGCTACACCTTC. Residues: CASRDRMNGYTF.

This chain joins TRBV25-1 and TRBJ2-2; TRBD1 might be the D (5 bases). Trimming removed 2 bases from V and 6 bases from J, with 7 bases in between. The CDR3 is 13 amino acids. Germline V gives CDR1 MGHDK, CDR2 SYGVNS. CDR3 DNA sequence: TGTGCCAGCAGTGAAAGGGGCTCCGGGGAGCTGTTTTTT. Amino acid sequence: CASSERGSGELFF.

This chain connects TRBV6-5 to TRBJ2-6, with 7 bases matching TRBD1. The V gene's germline CDR1 is MNHEY and CDR2 SVGAGI. After removal of 6 bases from V and 1 base from J, the junction contained 0 bases not matched to a gene. CDR3 length: 14 residues. The CDR3 protein is CASRTGSGANVLTF. The CDR3 DNA is TGTGCCAGCAGGACAGGGTCTGGGGCCAACGTCCTGACTTTC.

There are a few counts of this clone. The chain's CDR3 is CASSVMASGPTDTQYF. Written as DNA, the CDR3 is TGTGCCAGCAGCGTAATGGCTAGCGGGCCCACAGATACGCAGTATTTT. The chain recombines TRBV9 with TRBJ2-3, with TRBD2 matching 8 bases. CDR3 length: 16 residues. Germline V CDR1 and CDR2: SGDLS, YYNGEE. V lost 1 base and J lost 2; bases outside the gene matches: 6.

This clone has only a few counts. V and J are TRBV4-1 and TRBJ2-3; D gene uncertain. Germline values: CDR1 MGHRA, CDR2 YSYEKL. V lost 2 bases and J lost 0, with 9 bases in between. The CDR3 totals 15 residues. Written as DNA, the CDR3 is TGCGCCAGCAGCCAAAAAGACTCAAGCACAGATACGCAGTATTTT. Protein product: CASSQKDSSTDTQYF.